Following are 25 T cell receptor beta chains from one sample sequenced in a study of siplizumab effects on memory and regulatory T cells. No antigens are known for them. It was at 37°C and for more than 5 days that the mixed lymphocyte reaction cells were cocultured. The table came from immunoSEQ multiplex PCR; TCRdb's copy has only in-frame clones and leaves some out. The sample includes around 9,500 clones, around two fifths of them seen just once. The specimen sequenced was CFSE-low (dividing) CD4+ T cells sorted from an allogeneic mixed lymphocyte reaction. These receptors all stem from a human donor in good health; the cells came from an allogeneic mixed lymphocyte reaction.

In its sample, this clone was seen a few times. V usage is TRBV5-1 and J usage is TRBJ1-3; no reliable D call. This CDR3 is built from 16 residues. Trimming took 5 bases from V and 2 from J, leaving 17 bases between them. CDR1 and CDR2 (germline): SGHRS, YFSETQ. For the CDR3, the DNA is TGCGCCAGCAGTGGGAACAGCCTAAGAACTGGAAACACCATATATTTT. Its protein product is CASSGNSLRTGNTIYF. Supplemented by reference TRBV5-1 and TRBJ1-3, the full variable domain reads KAGVTQTPRYLIKTRGQQVTLSCSPISGHRSVSWYQQTPGQGLQFLFEYFSETQRNKGNFPGRFSGRQFSNSRSEMNVSTLELGDSALYLCASSGNSLRTGNTIYFGEGSWLTVV.

This clone is classed as medium-sized (0.01 to 0.1%). This chain connects TRBV19 to TRBJ2-3; maybe TRBD2 (6 bases). CDR3 length: 13 residues. The V end was cut by 2 bases, the J end by 6 bases, with 9 bases between. In germline, CDR1 is LNHDA, CDR2 SQIVND (reference sequence). DNA for the CDR3: TGTGCCAGTAGTATAAGGAGGGCGGATACGCAGTATTTT. It codes for CASSIRRADTQYF.

The CDR3 sequence is CSVSSGQNIQYF. CDR3 DNA sequence: TGCAGCGTCTCTAGCGGCCAAAACATTCAGTACTTC. J is TRBJ2-4 and V is TRBV29-1; TRBD2 agrees at 7 bases. Looked up from germline, CDR1 is SQVTM and CDR2 is ANQGSEA. V lost 6 bases to trimming and J lost 5 bases; unmatched junction nucleotides: 4. The CDR3 runs to 12 residues.

The sample holds a few counts of this clone. This chain links TRBV7-9 with TRBJ2-4, with D tentatively TRBD1 or TRBD2 (5 bases each). The CDR3 is 15 residues long. The germline gives CDR1 SEHNR, CDR2 FQNEAQ (reference sequence). V shed 11 bases and J shed 2 bases, with 19 bases lying between them. CDR3 sequence reads: CAQREWPGPKNIQYF. CDR3 bases: TGTGCCCAGAGGGAGTGGCCGGGACCCAAAAACATTCAGTACTTC.

The CDR3: CASSHNPDTEAFF. The CDR3, as DNA: TGTGCCAGCAGCCATAACCCCGACACTGAAGCTTTCTTT. V gene TRBV7-3 combines with J gene TRBJ1-1; no clear D gene. The CDR3 sequence is 13 residues long. V was cut by 5 bases and J by 3 bases, with 10 bases left in between. Looked up from germline, CDR1 is SGHTA and CDR2 is FQGTGA.

CDR3 region: CASSGEATDTQYF. The CDR3 nucleotides read TGCGCCAGCAGCGGCGAAGCCACAGATACGCAGTATTTT. The V gene is TRBV5-1, the J gene TRBJ2-3; no clear D. This CDR3 contains 13 residues. The ends were cut back, 4 bases at V and 2 bases at J, with 8 bases in the middle. The germline V gene encodes CDR1 SGHRS and CDR2 YFSETQ.

This clone has a handful of counts. The chain uses TRBV6-5 and TRBJ1-1; D unresolved. This CDR3 spans 13 amino acids. The V end was cut by 7 bases, the J end by 1 base, with 10 bases between. Germline loops: CDR1 MNHEY, CDR2 SVGAGI. CDR3 in amino acids: CASNRLPNTEAFF. The CDR3 nucleotides read TGTGCCAGCAACCGACTACCGAACACTGAAGCTTTCTTT.

The chain employs TRBV30 and TRBJ1-1, with 8 bases lining up with TRBD1. The germline V gene encodes CDR1 GTSNPN and CDR2 SVGIG (reference sequence). This CDR3 is 14 amino acids long. The J segment lost 4 bases and the V segment lost 2 bases, leaving 6 bases of the junction unmatched. The CDR3 is CAWSSATGGTEAFF. The CDR3, as DNA: TGTGCCTGGAGTTCCGCTACAGGGGGCACTGAAGCTTTCTTT. The full variable domain, in which reference TRBV30 and TRBJ1-1 provide the parts outside the CDR3, is SQTIHQWPATLVQPVGSPLSLECTVEGTSNPNLYWYRQAAGRGLQLLFYSVGIGQISSEVPQNLSASRPQDRQFILSSKKLLLSDSGFYLCAWSSATGGTEAFFGQGTRLTVV.

J is TRBJ1-4 and V is TRBV5-1; D is undetermined. Trimming took off 5 bases at V and 0 bases at J, with 11 bases between the two ends. Germline-derived CDR1 and CDR2 are SGHRS and YFSETQ. This CDR3 is 15 amino acids long. The CDR3, as DNA: TGCGCCAGCAGTGTTGCAGGTGCAACTAATGAAAAACTGTTTTTT. The encoded protein is CASSVAGATNEKLFF.

This clone ranks as medium-sized. This chain links TRBV29-1 with TRBJ1-4, with D hard to call. V lost 2 bases and J 6 bases, leaving 16 bases between the germline ends. The CDR3 runs to 15 residues. CDR1 SQVTM and CDR2 ANQGSEA come from the germline V gene. DNA of the CDR3: TGCAGCGTTGAACAAGTCGATGGCAGACATGAAAAACTGTTTTTT. Amino acids: CSVEQVDGRHEKLFF. The whole variable domain, remainder taken from reference TRBV29-1 and TRBJ1-4, is SAVISQKPSRDICQRGTSLTIQCQVDSQVTMMFWYRQQPGQSLTLIATANQGSEATYESGFVIDKFPISRPNLTFSTLTVSNMSPEDSSIYLCSVEQVDGRHEKLFFGSGTQLSVL.

The chain joins TRBV10-3 to TRBJ1-4, with unresolved D. The V gene lost 3 bases and the J gene lost 6 bases, with 5 bases spanning the gap. The CDR3 consists of 12 residues. Germline CDR1 and CDR2: ENHRY and SYGVKD. DNA of the CDR3: TGTGCCATCAGTGAAAGAGATGAAAAACTGTTTTTT. It encodes CAISERDEKLFF.

The rearrangement joins TRBV2 to TRBJ2-1; TRBD2 aligns across 10 bases. The ends lost 8 bases at V and 9 bases at J; junction bases unmatched: 7. The CDR3 is made up of 13 amino acids. Germline loops: CDR1 SNHLY, CDR2 FYNNEI. This chain's CDR3 is CASPYRLAGEQFF. The CDR3 DNA reads TGTGCCAGCCCATATCGACTAGCGGGTGAGCAGTTCTTC.

The rearrangement links TRBV18 to TRBJ2-6; no definite D call. Germline CDR1 and CDR2: KGHSH and LQKENI. The CDR3 consists of 15 residues. Deletions cut 1 base from V and 3 bases from J, with 7 bases between. The CDR3 region is CASSPLAVGANVLTF. In nucleotides, the CDR3 is TGTGCCAGCTCACCACTCGCTGTTGGGGCCAACGTCCTGACTTTC.

This clone has only a few counts. This chain connects TRBV7-2 to TRBJ2-7, with 7 bases that match TRBD1. Per germline, CDR1 SGHTA and CDR2 FQGNSA. The CDR3 covers 13 residues. Trimming took 5 bases from V and 4 from J; bases not matched to a gene: 5. The CDR3 region is CASSVDRAYEQYF. Here the CDR3 DNA reads TGTGCCAGCAGCGTAGACAGGGCGTACGAGCAGTACTTC.

By share, this clone ranks as medium-sized. The chain links TRBV28 to TRBJ2-7; D uncertain. CDR1 and CDR2 (germline): MDHEN, SYDVKM. Between the trimmed V and J ends, which lost 3 bases and 3 bases, there was a span of 12 bases. CDR3 length equals 14 residues. CDR3 sequence: CASSFVRMNYEQYF. CDR3 nucleotides: TGTGCCAGCAGTTTTGTCAGGATGAACTACGAGCAGTACTTC.

This clone turned up a few times. The chain uses TRBV18 and TRBJ2-3, with TRBD1 identical over 7 bases. Germline V lookup: CDR1 KGHSH, CDR2 LQKENI. The V gene end was trimmed by 3 bases and the J gene end by 0 bases; junction bases not matched to a gene: 6. The CDR3 is 16 residues long. CDR3 bases: TGTGCCAGCTCACCCTTGGCAGGGGGTAGCACAGATACGCAGTATTTT. Encoded protein: CASSPLAGGSTDTQYF.

V and J are TRBV6-5 and TRBJ1-3, with D hard to call. The germline CDR1 and CDR2 sequences are MNHEY and SVGAGI. This CDR3 spans 16 amino acids. V was shortened by 0 bases and J by 0 bases, with 9 bases between the two germline ends. Written as DNA, the CDR3 is TGTGCCAGCAGTTACTCCTGGTCCAACTCTGGAAACACCATATATTTT. It translates to CASSYSWSNSGNTIYF.

The gene calls are TRBV1 and TRBJ1-4. TRBV1 is recorded as a pseudogene. CDR3 length: 17 residues. The CDR3 loop reads CTSSQGRGQLPNEKLFF. In DNA form, the CDR3 reads TGCACCAGCAGCCAGGGGAGGGGACAGCTGCCTAATGAAAAACTGTTTTTT.

Only a few counts were recorded for this clone. The J gene is TRBJ2-1, the V gene TRBV10-2; TRBD2 matches at 8 bases. The CDR3 contains 14 residues. Germline values: CDR1 WSHSY, CDR2 SAAADI. The junction had 11 bases not matched to a gene; V was cut back by 9 bases and J by 7 bases. CDR3 region: CASEREPFQNEQFF. DNA of the CDR3: TGCGCCAGTGAGCGGGAGCCCTTTCAGAATGAGCAGTTCTTC.

The chain combines TRBV7-6 with TRBJ1-6; D is possibly TRBD1 (6 bases). V lost 4 bases, J lost 6 bases, and 16 bases lay in between. Germline V gives CDR1 SGHVS, CDR2 FNYEAQ. This CDR3 contains 16 residues. CDR3 sequence (DNA): TGTGCCAGCAGCTCACGCGGGGGGGCGAGTAATTCACCCCTCCACTTT. Its translation: CASSSRGGASNSPLHF.

The chain couples TRBV7-2 to TRBJ2-7; no definite D call. Germline CDR1 SGHTA, CDR2 FQGNSA. Trimming left V 1 base short and J 5 bases short, with 15 bases between. The CDR3 consists of 15 residues. The CDR3 nucleotides read TGTGCCAGCAGCTTAGAGGCTAGATCGTTCGACGAGCAGTACTTC. Its translation: CASSLEARSFDEQYF.

By sample fraction, this clone is medium-sized (0.01 to 0.1%). V and J are TRBV6-1 and TRBJ2-7; TRBD1 might be the D (6 bases). From germline, CDR1 is MNHNS and CDR2 SASEGT. V lost 3 bases to trimming and J lost 0 bases, with 12 bases between them. CDR3 length: 15 residues. The CDR3 sequence: CASSDTGTPSYEQYF. As DNA, the CDR3 is TGTGCCAGCAGTGACACCGGGACACCCTCCTACGAGCAGTACTTC.

This clone was picked up a small number of times. The chain uses TRBV5-8 and TRBJ1-5; 9 nucleotides align to TRBD1. The CDR3 spans 15 residues. Germline V gives CDR1 SGHTS, CDR2 YDEGEE. With V trimmed by 3 bases and J by 6 bases, 7 bases remained unmatched. The CDR3 DNA reads TGTGCCAGCAGCTACAGGGACAGGGACACTCAGCCCCAGCATTTT. As protein: CASSYRDRDTQPQHF.

This chain uses TRBV30 with TRBJ2-7, with D hard to call. The germline V and J ends were trimmed by 0 bases and 7 bases, with 19 bases remaining between them. CDR1 GTSNPN and CDR2 SVGIG come from the germline V gene (reference sequence). This CDR3 region has 15 residues. This chain's CDR3 is CAWSVHGPAKGEQYF. The CDR3 DNA reads TGTGCCTGGAGTGTACACGGACCTGCTAAAGGGGAGCAGTACTTC. Supplemented by reference TRBV30 and TRBJ2-7, the full variable domain reads SQTIHQWPATLVQPVGSPLSLECTVEGTSNPNLYWYRQAAGRGLQLLFYSVGIGQISSEVPQNLSASRPQDRQFILSSKKLLLSDSGFYLCAWSVHGPAKGEQYFGPGTRLTVT.

In regard to this clone: One base away lies a much larger clone, so this may be a sequencing read error. V is TRBV29-1 and J is TRBJ2-7, with 12 bases lining up with TRBD2. Germline loops: CDR1 SQVTM, CDR2 ANQGSEA. V lost 6 bases to trimming and J lost 2 bases; unmatched junction nucleotides: 5. The CDR3 is 14 residues long. This CDR3 is CSVGLAGGAYEQYF. The CDR3 DNA follows: TGCAGCGTAGGGCTAGCGGGAGGGGCCTACGAGCAGTACTTC.